Presented here are 9 T cell receptor beta chains from one specimen sequenced in a study of T cells in Graves' hyperthyroidism and ophthalmopathy (dated by TCRdb to about 2019). Library prep was done by multiplex PCR. Data came from an Illumina HiSeq 2000. Amplification of TCR beta CDR3 regions was carried out from RNA transcripts. A first-round RT-PCR of the TCR CDR3 used the HTBI primer set with the Qiagen OneStep RT-PCR kit. Through fastp at Q25 and MiXCR, TCRdb rebuilt clones from the public reads, retaining in-frame beta chains. Every CDR3 protein is listed once, alongside the most common genes and DNA of its rows. This sample holds about 200,000 distinct CDR3 sequences; 17% were observed only once. The ten top clones hold 50% of the sample. Sequencing was performed on blood. The receptors were gathered from a man in his fifties or sixties with Graves' hyperthyroidism.

J is TRBJ2-2 and V is TRBV5-1; D gene uncertain. The CDR3 extends over 13 amino acids. V gave up 0 bases and J gave up 6 bases, with 6 bases separating them. Germline V gene lookup returns CDR1 SGHRS and CDR2 YFSETQ. This CDR3 is CASSLGEAGELFF. The CDR3 DNA follows: TGCGCCAGCAGCTTGGGCGAGGCCGGGGAGCTGTTTTTT. Drawing the rest from reference TRBV5-1 and TRBJ2-2, the complete variable domain is KAGVTQTPRYLIKTRGQQVTLSCSPISGHRSVSWYQQTPGQGLQFLFEYFSETQRNKGNFPGRFSGRQFSNSRSEMNVSTLELGDSALYLCASSLGEAGELFFGEGSRLTVL.

The chain recombines TRBV2 with TRBJ2-7, with 7 bases aligning to TRBD2. The CDR3 is made up of 12 amino acids. V shed 7 bases, J shed 7 bases, and the junction held 7 bases outside the gene matches. Per germline, CDR1 SNHLY and CDR2 FYNNEI. CDR3 protein: CASKGLAEEQYF. The CDR3 DNA follows: TGTGCCAGCAAGGGGCTAGCGGAAGAGCAGTACTTC.

This clonotype was detected only a few times. V and J are TRBV29-1 and TRBJ1-1, with TRBD1 as a possible D gene (5 bases). Germline assignment: CDR1 SQVTM and CDR2 ANQGSEA. CDR3 length equals 13 residues. Trimming removed 6 bases at V and 5 bases at J, with 16 bases between. CDR3 protein: CSVPLAGYTEAFF. CDR3 in DNA: TGCAGCGTCCCCCTTGCAGGGTATACTGAAGCTTTCTTT.

The CDR3: CATSDLQSSGMETQYF. In DNA, the CDR3 is TGTGCCACCAGTGATTTGCAGTCTAGCGGGATGGAGACCCAGTACTTC. This rearrangement joins TRBV24-1 to TRBJ2-5; 9 bases agree with TRBD2. Losses at the gene ends were 0 bases for V and 5 bases for J; bases not matched to a gene: 6. CDR1 and CDR2 from the germline V gene are KGHDR and SFDVKD. This CDR3 is built from 16 residues.

This clonotype has more than one count but fewer than ten. The chain has TRBV6-6 and TRBJ2-7; TRBD2 aligns across 9 bases. The germline CDR1 and CDR2 sequences are MNHNY and SVGAGI (reference sequence). V shed 0 bases and J 5 bases; nucleotides not matched to a gene: 5. The CDR3 totals 15 residues. This chain's CDR3 is CASSYSSGSNDEQYF. The CDR3, as DNA: TGTGCCAGCAGTTACTCTAGCGGGAGTAATGACGAGCAGTACTTC.

In its sample, this clonotype was seen a few times. For the CDR3, the DNA is TGTGCCAGCACCCTCACCGGGACTGGGAACACCGGGGAGCTGTTTTTT. It yields the protein CASTLTGTGNTGELFF. The V and J genes are TRBV11-2 and TRBJ2-2; D may be TRBD2 (6 bases). The CDR3 extends over 16 amino acids. Germline V gives CDR1 SGHAT, CDR2 FQNNGV. Trimming shortened V by 7 bases and J by 1 base, and 16 bases separated the two germline ends.

This clonotype showed up many times. The chain employs TRBV6-1 and TRBJ2-7; TRBD2 aligns across 7 bases. The CDR3 extends over 14 amino acids. Germline CDR1 is MNHNS and CDR2 is SASEGT. J was trimmed by 7 bases and V by 4 bases; bases with no gene match: 10. The CDR3 DNA reads TGTGCCAGCAGTGCTGTATTCGGCGGGAGAGAGCAGTACTTC. Its translation is CASSAVFGGREQYF.

The CDR3 coding sequence is TGTGCCAGCAGTCTTGAGGGACGGAGCTACGAGCAGTTCTTC. This encodes CASSLEGRSYEQFF. This chain uses TRBV6-2 or TRBV6-3 with TRBJ2-7; D possibly matches TRBD1 or TRBD2 (5 bases each). The assigned J gene may be wrong: the sequence end matches TRBJ2-1 better. The CDR3 covers 14 residues. CDR1 is MNHEY, CDR2 SVGEGT, per germline.

This chain connects TRBV4-1 to TRBJ2-1; no firm D call. V was trimmed by 0 bases and J by 10 bases, leaving 10 bases between them. Germline lookup yields CDR1 MGHRA and CDR2 YSYEKL. The CDR3 runs to 13 residues. The CDR3 loop is CASSQERVGEQFF. CDR3 DNA: TGCGCCAGCAGCCAAGAAAGGGTCGGGGAGCAGTTCTTC.